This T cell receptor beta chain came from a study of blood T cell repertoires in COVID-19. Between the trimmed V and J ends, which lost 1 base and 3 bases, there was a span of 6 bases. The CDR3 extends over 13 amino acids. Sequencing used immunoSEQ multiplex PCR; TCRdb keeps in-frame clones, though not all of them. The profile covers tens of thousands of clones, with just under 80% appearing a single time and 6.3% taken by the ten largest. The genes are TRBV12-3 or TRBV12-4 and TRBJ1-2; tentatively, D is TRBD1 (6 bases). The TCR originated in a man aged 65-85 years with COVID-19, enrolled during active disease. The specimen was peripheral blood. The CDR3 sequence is CASSLGQDYGYTF. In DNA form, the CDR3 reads TGTGCCAGCAGTTTAGGACAGGACTATGGCTACACCTTC.